This T cell receptor beta chain was documented in a study of T cell responses to AZD1222 COVID-19 vaccine. General study points: Epitopes outside B.1.351 and B.1.1.7 mutated regions reportedly drew nearly half of spike TCRs.

Clones were sequenced by immunoSEQ multiplex PCR, and TCRdb holds only the in-frame ones, with some missing. The sample consists of around 140,000 clones, 90% to 95% of them appearing once. Deletions cut 0 bases from V and 0 bases from J, with 4 bases between. Germline CDR1 is SGDLS and CDR2 is YYNGEE. The CDR3 spans 14 residues. As concerns this clone: The antigen is unknown.

The source was peripheral blood, collected on day 0 of AZD1222 vaccination. The chain carries TRBV9 and TRBJ1-5; D ambiguous. This TCR came from an adult in good health. The CDR3 DNA reads TGTGCCAGCAGCGTAGGGTATAGCAATCAGCCCCAGCATTTT. It yields the protein CASSVGYSNQPQHF.